This TCR beta chain was profiled in a study of T cell repertoires in cytomegalovirus infection. Turning to the study itself: Selected CMV epitopes included recently identified HLA-C-restricted ones as well as well-studied HLA-B-restricted ones. Public TCR beta signatures provided an indication of both CMV infection and a matching HLA type.

Trimming removed 5 bases at V and 1 base at J, with 17 bases between. CDR1 SEHNR and CDR2 FQNEAQ come from the germline V gene (reference sequence). The CDR3 length is 17 residues. To note about this clonotype: Its antigen is as yet unknown.

Each CDR3 protein is one row after TCRdb ran MiXCR on the reads. Among 550,000 to 700,000 distinct CDR3 sequences, about 40% were seen once, and the ten largest hold over 45%. Study-wide points: Accumulated public TCR beta family frequency recognized individuals carrying CMV together with the relevant HLA. Predominance within the ex vivo response was attributable to HLA-C-restricted CMV-specific TCR beta clonotypes.

Material: cultured PBMCs, obtained from culture after CMV antigen stimulation. The chain joins TRBV7-9 to TRBJ1-4; maybe TRBD1 (5 bases). This TCR was recovered from a human donor in good health (CMV status not recorded). Some clones in this sample may be carry-over from other donors' samples. The CDR3, as DNA: TGTGCCAGCAGCGCGCGGGGCAGTGCTTTAACTAATGAAAAACTGTTTTTT. It encodes CASSARGSALTNEKLFF. The full variable domain, its missing parts supplied by reference TRBV7-9 and TRBJ1-4, is DTGVSQNPRHKITKRGQNVTFRCDPISEHNRLYWYRQTLGQGPEFLTYFQNEAQLEKSRLLSDRFSAERPKGSFSTLEIQRTEQGDSAMYLCASSARGSALTNEKLFFGSGTQLSVL.